These 21 T cell receptor beta chains came from one sample sequenced in a study of blood T cell repertoires in COVID-19. The method was immunoSEQ multiplex PCR; TCRdb's version includes in-frame clones alone and lacks a portion of them. This table holds roughly 72,000 clones, around 79% found once. Sequenced input: peripheral blood. The receptors here all came from a woman of 80 years or more with active or convalescent COVID-19.

The chain is built from TRBV5-5 and TRBJ1-4; D uncertain. Per the germline V gene, CDR1 is SGHKS and CDR2 is YYEKEE (reference sequence). V was clipped by 4 bases and J by 0 bases, with 19 bases between them. CDR3 size: 18 residues. For the CDR3, the DNA is TGTGCCAGCAGCCGCAACAGAAAGGTCGGGGCAACTAATGAAAAACTGTTTTTT. Translating it yields CASSRNRKVGATNEKLFF.

V is TRBV28 and J is TRBJ2-1, with 13 nucleotides matching TRBD2. The germline CDR1 and CDR2 sequences are MDHEN and SYDVKM. Unmatched junction bases numbered 7, after V lost 4 bases and J lost 1 base. The CDR3 totals 18 residues. The DNA of the CDR3 is TGTGCCAGCAGTTCAGGACTAGCGGGAGTTCTTTCCTACAATGAGCAGTTCTTC. Protein product: CASSSGLAGVLSYNEQFF.

CDR3 DNA: TGTGCCAGCCAGGCCTCCTACGAGCAGTACTTC. It yields the protein CASQASYEQYF. The rearrangement joins TRBV28 to TRBJ2-7; D is uncertain. The CDR3 has 11 amino acids. Germline CDR1 MDHEN, CDR2 SYDVKM. V dropped 8 bases and J dropped 0 bases, with 5 bases sitting between them.

The V and J genes are TRBV9 and TRBJ2-5; possible D gene TRBD2, 6 bases. Germline V gene data show CDR1 as SGDLS and CDR2 as YYNGEE. The CDR3 length is 14 residues. Trimming pared 3 bases from V and 4 bases from J, leaving 13 bases between. CDR3 in DNA: TGTGCCAGCAGCGCGGGACCGCGGGGAGAGACCCAGTACTTC. This codes for CASSAGPRGETQYF.

The chain links TRBV27 to TRBJ2-7, with D unresolved. The CDR3 covers 15 residues. Germline lookup yields CDR1 MNHEY and CDR2 SMNVEV (reference sequence). Trimming removed 3 bases from V and 0 bases from J, with 12 bases in between. The CDR3 DNA follows: TGTGCCAGCAGTTTCCGGGTAAGAGGCTCCTACGAGCAGTACTTC. It encodes CASSFRVRGSYEQYF.

V gene TRBV6-5 combines with J gene TRBJ2-3; 8 nucleotides agree with TRBD2. Per germline, CDR1 MNHEY and CDR2 SVGAGI. The CDR3 extends over 15 amino acids. Unmatched junction bases numbered 10, after V lost 6 bases and J lost 5 bases. CDR3 amino acids: CASSPLEREIDTQYF. CDR3 nucleotide sequence: TGTGCCAGCAGCCCCCTCGAGCGGGAGATAGATACGCAGTATTTT.

This clone appeared a few times. This chain joins TRBV20-1 and TRBJ1-1, with D uncertain. The CDR3 length is 15 residues. Trimming left V 3 bases short and J 0 bases short, with 14 bases between. From germline, CDR1 is DFQATT and CDR2 SNEGSKA (reference sequence). CDR3 residues: CSASREPGMNTEAFF. The CDR3, as DNA: TGCAGTGCTAGTCGGGAACCCGGAATGAACACTGAAGCTTTCTTT.

This clone was seen once. This chain joins TRBV5-6 and TRBJ1-2, with D maybe TRBD1 (6 bases). The CDR3 spans 14 residues. V dropped 2 bases and J dropped 4 bases, with 12 bases sitting between them. The germline gives CDR1 SGHDT, CDR2 YYEEEE. This CDR3 reads CASSFEQGGYGYTF. The CDR3 nucleotides read TGTGCCAGCAGCTTTGAACAGGGCGGCTATGGCTACACCTTC. Complete variable domain (other parts from reference TRBV5-6 and TRBJ1-2): DAGVTQSPTHLIKTRGQQVTLRCSPKSGHDTVSWYQQALGQGPQFIFQYYEEEERQRGNFPDRFSGHQFPNYSSELNVNALLLGDSALYLCASSFEQGGYGYTFGSGTRLTVV.

This clone was picked up a small number of times. The chain joins TRBV7-9 to TRBJ1-1, with D possibly matching TRBD1 (5 bases). The CDR3 is 13 residues long. The germline CDR1 and CDR2 sequences are SEHNR and FQNEAQ (reference sequence). Trimming stripped 5 bases from V and 6 bases from J, with 13 bases between. The CDR3 sequence is CASSLRQLAEAFF. The CDR3 bases are TGTGCCAGCAGCCTCAGACAGCTGGCTGAAGCTTTCTTT.

This chain uses TRBV18 with TRBJ2-7, with D uncertain. CDR3 length: 11 amino acids. V was pared by 6 bases and J by 5 bases, with 8 bases between. The germline gives CDR1 KGHSH, CDR2 LQKENI. The CDR3: CASSFSDEQYF. Written as DNA, the CDR3 is TGTGCCAGCTCCTTTTCGGACGAGCAGTACTTC. Together with reference TRBV18 and TRBJ2-7, the CDR3 gives the full variable domain: NAGVMQNPRHLVRRRGQEARLRCSPMKGHSHVYWYRQLPEEGLKFMVYLQKENIIDESGMPKERFSAEFPKEGPSILRIQQVVRGDSAAYFCASSFSDEQYFGPGTRLTVT.

The chain recombines TRBV12-3 or TRBV12-4 with TRBJ2-2; D might be TRBD2 (5 bases). This CDR3 comprises 12 residues. Trimming cost V 7 bases and J 5 bases, with 8 bases left between them. The CDR3 sequence is CASISGTGELFF. The DNA for the CDR3 is TGTGCCAGCATCTCGGGGACCGGGGAGCTGTTTTTT.

The gene calls are TRBV7-8 and TRBJ1-4; 9 nucleotides agree with TRBD1. V was pared by 1 base and J by 7 bases, with 4 bases of the junction left unmatched. Germline assignment: CDR1 SGHVS and CDR2 FQNEAQ. CDR3 length: 15 residues. This CDR3 is CASSLGGTGREKLFF. CDR3 DNA: TGTGCCAGCAGCTTAGGGGGGACAGGGCGTGAAAAACTGTTTTTT. Full variable domain (rest looked up from reference TRBV7-8 and TRBJ1-4): GAGVSQSPRYKVAKRGQDVALRCDPISGHVSLFWYQQALGQGPEFLTYFQNEAQLDKSGLPSDRFFAERPEGSVSTLKIQRTQQEDSAVYLCASSLGGTGREKLFFGSGTQLSVL.

This clone came up a few times. The chain employs TRBV7-9 and TRBJ2-1; unclear D gene. V was clipped by 5 bases and J by 6 bases, with 17 bases between them. This CDR3 has 15 amino acids. CDR1 and CDR2 from the germline V gene are SEHNR and FQNEAQ (reference sequence). In DNA form, the CDR3 reads TGTGCCAGCAGCCGGTCGTTGTTAGCTTTCAATGAGCAGTTCTTC. Translated: CASSRSLLAFNEQFF.

This clone was detected a few times. J is TRBJ2-7 and V is TRBV6-6; 8 nucleotides align to TRBD2. The trim removed 6 bases at V and 6 bases at J, leaving 19 bases unmatched. Germline lookup yields CDR1 MNHNY and CDR2 SVGAGI (reference sequence). This CDR3 region has 17 residues. The CDR3 loop reads CASSRNGGAIKAGEQYF. The DNA of the CDR3 is TGTGCCAGCAGCCGAAACGGGGGGGCTATTAAGGCGGGCGAGCAGTACTTC.

The rearrangement uses TRBV5-1 and TRBJ2-2; 9 bases fit TRBD2. Germline V gene data show CDR1 as SGHRS and CDR2 as YFSETQ. The V and J ends lost 5 bases and 4 bases, in that order; junction bases with no gene match: 12. The CDR3 consists of 17 residues. The CDR3 DNA reads as TGCGCCAGCAGAATGGATCGCGGGGGGGCGGCCACCGGGGAGCTGTTTTTT. Translated: CASRMDRGGAATGELFF.

This clone was seen a handful of times. V usage is TRBV28 and J usage is TRBJ1-1; D not certain. The CDR3 loop spans 11 amino acids. Germline CDR1 is MDHEN and CDR2 is SYDVKM. With 5 bases removed from V and 5 bases from J, the gap between germline ends came to 6 bases. The CDR3 DNA is TGTGCCAGCAGTCTTAGTACTGAAGCTTTCTTT. This translates into CASSLSTEAFF.

The genes are TRBV6-2 or TRBV6-3 and TRBJ2-2, with D perhaps matching TRBD1 (5 bases). The CDR3 consists of 13 residues. Trimming removed 5 bases at V and 7 bases at J, with 11 bases between. Germline lookup yields CDR1 MNHEY and CDR2 SVGEGT. CDR3 DNA sequence: TGTGCCAGCAGTAAACGACAGCTCGGGGAGCTGTTTTTT. It yields the protein CASSKRQLGELFF.

This clone was counted a single time. The J gene is TRBJ2-1, the V gene TRBV2; TRBD2 might be the D (6 bases). This CDR3 has 16 residues. The germline V and J ends were trimmed by 3 bases and 4 bases, with 16 bases remaining between them. Germline values: CDR1 SNHLY, CDR2 FYNNEI. CDR3 loop: CASSDWAGFGYNEQFF. The CDR3 nucleotides are TGTGCCAGCAGTGATTGGGCGGGGTTTGGGTACAATGAGCAGTTCTTC.

The chain links TRBV4-2 to TRBJ2-4; weak D call: TRBD1 (5 bases). This CDR3 has 16 residues. CDR1 is LGHNA, CDR2 YNFKEQ, per germline. V was shortened by 0 bases and J by 4 bases, with 13 bases between the two germline ends. CDR3 bases: TGTGCCAGCAGCCAAGAATCCCTGGGGCCGAAAAACATTCAGTACTTC. Translating it yields CASSQESLGPKNIQYF.

The J gene is TRBJ1-2, the V gene TRBV29-1; D remains ambiguous. The V gene lost 3 bases and the J gene lost 10 bases, with 9 bases spanning the gap. The CDR3 is 10 amino acids. The germline V gene encodes CDR1 SQVTM and CDR2 ANQGSEA. CDR3 in amino acids: CSVDRRDYTF. Here the CDR3 DNA reads TGCAGCGTTGATCGGAGGGACTACACCTTC.

The chain joins TRBV3-1 (or the pseudogene TRBV3-2) to TRBJ1-2; tentative D call: TRBD1 (5 bases). The germline CDR1 and CDR2 sequences are LGHDT and YNNKEL (reference sequence). The V end lost 4 bases, the J end lost 0 bases, and 18 bases lay between the germline ends. CDR3 length equals 17 residues. Here the CDR3 reads CASSRKSHGTTNYGYTF. DNA for the CDR3: TGTGCCAGCAGCCGAAAGTCCCACGGGACTACTAACTATGGCTACACCTTC.